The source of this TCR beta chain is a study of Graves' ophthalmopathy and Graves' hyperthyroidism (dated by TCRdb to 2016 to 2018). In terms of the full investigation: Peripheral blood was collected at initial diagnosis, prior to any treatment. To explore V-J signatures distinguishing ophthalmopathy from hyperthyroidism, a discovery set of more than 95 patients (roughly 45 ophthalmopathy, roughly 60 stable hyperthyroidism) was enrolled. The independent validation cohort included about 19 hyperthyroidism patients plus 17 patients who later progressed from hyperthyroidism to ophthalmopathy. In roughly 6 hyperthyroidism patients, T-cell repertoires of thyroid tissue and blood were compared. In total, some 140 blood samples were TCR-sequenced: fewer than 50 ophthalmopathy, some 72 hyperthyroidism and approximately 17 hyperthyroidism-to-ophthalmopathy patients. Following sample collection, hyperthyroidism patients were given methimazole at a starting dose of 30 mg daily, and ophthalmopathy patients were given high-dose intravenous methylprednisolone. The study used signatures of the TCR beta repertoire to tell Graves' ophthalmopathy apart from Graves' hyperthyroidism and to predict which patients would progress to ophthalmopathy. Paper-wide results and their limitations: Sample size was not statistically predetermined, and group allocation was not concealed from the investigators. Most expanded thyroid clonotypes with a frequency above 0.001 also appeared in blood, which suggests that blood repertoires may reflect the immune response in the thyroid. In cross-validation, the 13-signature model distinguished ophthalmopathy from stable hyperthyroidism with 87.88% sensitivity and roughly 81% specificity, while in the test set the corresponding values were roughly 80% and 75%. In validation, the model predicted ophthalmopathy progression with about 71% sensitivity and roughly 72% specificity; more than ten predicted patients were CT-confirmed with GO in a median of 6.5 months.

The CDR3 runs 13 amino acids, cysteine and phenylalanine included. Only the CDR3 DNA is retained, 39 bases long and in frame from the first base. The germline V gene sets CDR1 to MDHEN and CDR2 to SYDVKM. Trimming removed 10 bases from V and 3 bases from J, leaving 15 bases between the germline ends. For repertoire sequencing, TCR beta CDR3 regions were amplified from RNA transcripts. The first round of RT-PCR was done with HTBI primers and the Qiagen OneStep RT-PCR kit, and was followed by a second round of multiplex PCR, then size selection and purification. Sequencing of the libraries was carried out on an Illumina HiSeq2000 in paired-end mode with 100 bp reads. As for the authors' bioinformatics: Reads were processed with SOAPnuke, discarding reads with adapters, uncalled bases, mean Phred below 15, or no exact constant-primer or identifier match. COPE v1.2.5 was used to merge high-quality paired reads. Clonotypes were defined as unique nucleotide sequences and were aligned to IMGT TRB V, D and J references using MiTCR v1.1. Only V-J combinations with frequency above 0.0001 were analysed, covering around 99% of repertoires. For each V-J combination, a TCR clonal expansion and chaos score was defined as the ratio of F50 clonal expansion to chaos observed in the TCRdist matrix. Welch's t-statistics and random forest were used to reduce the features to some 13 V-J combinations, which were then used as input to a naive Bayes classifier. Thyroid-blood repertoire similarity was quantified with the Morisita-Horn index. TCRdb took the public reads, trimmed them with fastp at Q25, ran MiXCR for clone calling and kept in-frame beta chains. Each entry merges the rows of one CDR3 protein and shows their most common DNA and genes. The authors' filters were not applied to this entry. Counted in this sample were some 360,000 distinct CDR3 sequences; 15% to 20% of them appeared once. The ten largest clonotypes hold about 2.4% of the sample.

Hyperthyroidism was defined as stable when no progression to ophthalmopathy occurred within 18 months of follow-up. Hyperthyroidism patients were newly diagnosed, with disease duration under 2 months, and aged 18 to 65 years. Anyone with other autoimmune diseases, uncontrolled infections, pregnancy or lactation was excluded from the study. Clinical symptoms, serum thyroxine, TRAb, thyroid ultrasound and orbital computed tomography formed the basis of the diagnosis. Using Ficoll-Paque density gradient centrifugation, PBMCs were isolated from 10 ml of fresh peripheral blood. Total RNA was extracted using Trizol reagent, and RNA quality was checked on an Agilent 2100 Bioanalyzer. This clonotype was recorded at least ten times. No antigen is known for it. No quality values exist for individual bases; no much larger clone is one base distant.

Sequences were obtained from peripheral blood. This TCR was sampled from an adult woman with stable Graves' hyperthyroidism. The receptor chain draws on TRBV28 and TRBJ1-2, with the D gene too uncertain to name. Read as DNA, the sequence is TGTGCCACCCTTGAGTCCCGCGACTATGGCTACACCTTC. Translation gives CATLESRDYGYTF.